A single sample is the source of the 18 T cell receptor beta chains below, sequenced in a study of regulatory T cells in long-lasting Graves disease. According to the study, TCR beta libraries were built with iRepertoire HTBI primers and CDR3-region Arm-PCR. TCRdb reprocessed the multiplex PCR reads via MiXCR and lists one record per CDR3 protein. Of approximately 380,000 distinct CDR3 sequences listed, 20% to 25% are singletons. Time point meaning: persistent/refractory GD, antithyroid drugs over 5 years with positive TRAb. RNA from PBMCs was the source of the TCR library. The starting material was peripheral blood mononuclear cells (PBMCs), obtained when the disease was refractory, from a patient treated with antithyroid drugs. These receptors were collected from a female donor with Graves disease.

About this clonotype itself: A much larger clone lies a single base off, so this may be a read error. This sequence joins TRBV7-3 and TRBJ2-2, with 9 bases lining up with TRBD2. Trimming took 8 bases from V and 4 from J; bases not matched to a gene: 5. In germline, CDR1 is SGHTA, CDR2 FQGTGA. The CDR3 is 14 residues long. The CDR3 protein is CASGPAGGTGELFF. CDR3 nucleotides: TGTGCCAGCGGCCCAGCGGGAGGCACCGGGGAGCTGTTTTTT.

V usage is TRBV30 and J usage is TRBJ1-4, with D hard to call. Germline V lookup: CDR1 GTSNPN, CDR2 SVGIG (reference sequence). The length of the CDR3 is 16 residues. V was clipped by 2 bases and J by 1 base, with 14 bases between them. The CDR3 protein is CAWSTNGLLTNEKLFF. CDR3 coding DNA: TGTGCCTGGAGTACTAATGGTCTTCTAACTAATGAAAAACTGTTTTTT.

The chain recombines TRBV11-2 with TRBJ2-1, with D perhaps matching TRBD1 (6 bases). The ends were cut back, 1 base at V and 5 bases at J, with 9 bases in the middle. Per the germline V gene, CDR1 is SGHAT and CDR2 is FQNNGV. CDR3 size: 14 residues. DNA for the CDR3: TGTGCCAGCAGCTTAGTGGGGACAAACAATGAGCAGTTCTTC. Protein: CASSLVGTNNEQFF.

This clonotype was observed many times. V and J are TRBV10-3 and TRBJ2-5; 11 positions agree with TRBD2. The CDR3 extends over 15 amino acids. Trimming cost V 2 bases and J 3 bases; bases outside gene matches: 2. Germline-derived CDR1 and CDR2 are ENHRY and SYGVKD. In DNA form, the CDR3 reads TGTGCCATCAGTGAGCCGACTAGCGGGAAAGAGACCCAGTACTTC. Amino acid sequence: CAISEPTSGKETQYF.

The chain uses TRBV5-6 and TRBJ1-4; D gene unclear. Per the germline V gene, CDR1 is SGHDT and CDR2 is YYEEEE. V lost 1 base and J 1 base, leaving 11 bases between the germline ends. The CDR3 has 16 amino acids. Here the CDR3 reads CASSLSGIGTNEKLFF. The CDR3 DNA sequence: TGTGCCAGCAGCTTGTCGGGAATAGGAACTAATGAAAAACTGTTTTTT. Based on the CDR3 plus reference TRBV5-6 and TRBJ1-4, the full variable domain is DAGVTQSPTHLIKTRGQQVTLRCSPKSGHDTVSWYQQALGQGPQFIFQYYEEEERQRGNFPDRFSGHQFPNYSSELNVNALLLGDSALYLCASSLSGIGTNEKLFFGSGTQLSVL.

This clonotype appeared a few times. V and J are TRBV20-1 and TRBJ1-5; D possibly corresponds to TRBD1 (5 bases). CDR1 is DFQATT and CDR2 is SNEGSKA in the germline V gene (reference sequence). The CDR3 has 11 residues. The germline V and J ends were trimmed by 5 bases and 6 bases, with 8 bases remaining between them. The CDR3 region is CSALGVQPQHF. CDR3 in DNA: TGCAGTGCTCTAGGGGTTCAGCCCCAGCATTTT.

The chain recombines TRBV4-3 with TRBJ2-2; no clear D. Between the trimmed V and J ends, which lost 0 bases and 7 bases, there was a span of 21 bases. CDR1 is LGHNA and CDR2 is YSLEER in the germline V gene. The CDR3 runs to 18 residues. The CDR3 loop is CASSQDLVGVGRDGELFF. The DNA of the CDR3 is TGCGCCAGCAGCCAAGATCTAGTTGGGGTCGGGCGAGACGGGGAGCTGTTTTTT.

The chain is built from TRBV20-1 and TRBJ2-1; 14 bases agree with TRBD2. The J segment lost 10 bases and the V segment lost 6 bases, leaving 11 bases of the junction unmatched. CDR1 and CDR2 (germline): DFQATT, SNEGSKA (reference sequence). The CDR3 is 15 amino acids. The CDR3 spells CSASTGLAGVVEQFF. CDR3 bases: TGCAGTGCCAGCACGGGACTAGCGGGAGTAGTCGAGCAGTTCTTC.

The table lists this clonotype with many counts. V and J are TRBV12-3 or TRBV12-4 and TRBJ2-7, with 9 bases fitting TRBD1. This CDR3 region has 14 residues. The V gene end was trimmed by 6 bases and the J gene end by 3 bases; junction bases not matched to a gene: 6. The CDR3 spells CASRPGQGYYEQYF. The DNA of the CDR3 is TGTGCCAGCAGACCGGGACAGGGCTACTACGAGCAGTACTTC.

The chain couples TRBV6-2 or TRBV6-3 to TRBJ2-7, with D uncertain. This CDR3 spans 13 amino acids. V gave up 5 bases and J gave up 3 bases, with 11 bases separating them. Germline assignment: CDR1 MNHEY and CDR2 SVGEGT. This chain's CDR3 is CASSAVPGYEQYF. The CDR3, as DNA: TGTGCCAGCAGTGCCGTACCGGGCTACGAGCAGTACTTC.

The chain is built from TRBV4-3 and TRBJ2-7, with TRBD1 matching 10 bases. The CDR3 is 19 residues long. J gave up 3 bases and V 1 base, and 15 bases lay outside the gene matches. Germline V gene data show CDR1 as LGHNA and CDR2 as YSLEER. CDR3 region: CASSQVPNLPGQGYYEQYF. As DNA, the CDR3 is TGCGCCAGCAGCCAAGTCCCTAACTTACCGGGACAGGGGTACTACGAGCAGTACTTC.

This rearrangement joins TRBV27 to TRBJ2-7; no clear D. CDR1 MNHEY and CDR2 SMNVEV come from the germline V gene (reference sequence). This CDR3 contains 15 residues. Deletions cut 4 bases from V and 4 bases from J, with 17 bases between. CDR3 nucleotides: TGTGCCAGCAGTTCGGACGCGTCGCGCCTTTACGAGCAGTACTTC. This gives the protein CASSSDASRLYEQYF.

This clonotype appeared a few times. Without the conserved terminal phenylalanine or tryptophan, this CDR3 likely stems from a read error. The V call is TRBV12-3 or TRBV12-4, the J call TRBJ2-6; D unclear. The CDR3 totals 13 residues. Trimming pared 4 bases from V and 0 bases from J, leaving 1 base between. The CDR3 region is CASSYSGANVLTC. The CDR3 DNA follows: TGTGCCAGCAGTTACTCTGGGGCCAACGTCCTGACTTGC.

V usage is TRBV7-2 and J usage is TRBJ2-7; possibly TRBD1 or TRBD2 for D (5 bases each). Germline CDR1 is SGHTA and CDR2 is FQGNSA. This CDR3 has 16 residues. The V gene lost 5 bases and the J gene lost 4 bases, with 21 bases spanning the gap. The CDR3 region has the DNA TGTGCCAGCAGCCCGGGACGGACGTTCGATGGATACGAGCAGTACTTC. It codes for CASSPGRTFDGYEQYF.

This clonotype came up many times. The chain couples TRBV28 to TRBJ2-2; TRBD2 matches 12 bases. The CDR3 spans 15 residues. CDR1 is MDHEN, CDR2 SYDVKM, per germline. V lost 8 bases and J lost 4; bases outside the gene matches: 5. This CDR3 is CASDTGLAGTGELFF. CDR3 bases: TGTGCCAGCGATACGGGACTAGCGGGCACCGGGGAGCTGTTTTTT. Supplemented by reference TRBV28 and TRBJ2-2, the full variable domain reads DVKVTQSSRYLVKRTGEKVFLECVQDMDHENMFWYRQDPGLGLRLIYFSYDVKMKEKGDIPEGYSVSREKKERFSLILESASTNQTSMYLCASDTGLAGTGELFFGEGSRLTVL.

There are many counts of this clonotype. This chain's CDR3 is CASSLRLGLTSTGELFF. The CDR3 nucleotides read TGTGCCAGCAGTTTACGCCTCGGACTAACAAGCACCGGGGAGCTGTTTTTT. This chain joins TRBV28 and TRBJ2-2; possibly TRBD2 for D (6 bases). Germline values: CDR1 MDHEN, CDR2 SYDVKM. This CDR3 is built from 17 residues. Trimming took off 2 bases at V and 4 bases at J, with 17 bases between the two ends.

The chain carries TRBV7-9 and TRBJ2-7, with 15 bases that match TRBD2. Unmatched junction bases numbered 3, after V lost 3 bases and J lost 3 bases. Germline CDR1 is SEHNR and CDR2 is FQNEAQ (reference sequence). This CDR3 comprises 16 residues. The CDR3, as DNA: TGTGCCAGCAGCTTCGGGACTAGCGGGAGGATCTACGAGCAGTACTTC. Translating gives CASSFGTSGRIYEQYF.

The chain combines TRBV6-1 with TRBJ2-6; D unclear. Trimming left V 5 bases short and J 0 bases short, with 11 bases between. This CDR3 is built from 16 residues. Looked up from germline, CDR1 is MNHNS and CDR2 is SASEGT. For the CDR3, the DNA is TGTGCCAGCAGTCTAGACTGGCCCTCTGGGGCCAACGTCCTGACTTTC. Translating it yields CASSLDWPSGANVLTF.